The source of this TCR beta chain is a study of blood T cell repertoires in COVID-19. Per the original data handling: The authors estimated nucleated cell counts from reference gene primer amplification. Sequencing was performed with immunoSEQ multiplex PCR; in TCRdb, only in-frame clones are kept and a portion is missing. V and J calls and clone size are given by that table; D and trimming were obtained from the DNA. Of about 64,000 clones listed, 65% to 80% are singletons. The CDR3 consists of 15 residues. V dropped 0 bases and J dropped 3; count of bases not matched to a gene: 3. Germline-derived CDR1 and CDR2 are SGDLS and YYNGEE.

This clonotype was obtained from a human donor in a cohort sampled during active COVID-19. The specimen was peripheral blood. The rearrangement joins TRBV9 to TRBJ2-5; 9 bases are shared with TRBD2. The CDR3 sequence: CASSVASGVEETQYF. The CDR3 DNA reads TGTGCCAGCAGCGTAGCTAGCGGGGTTGAAGAGACCCAGTACTTC.